These T cell receptor beta chains were read from a single sample in a study of human T cells and chemical hapten exposure. TCRdb itself ran the RACE reads through MiXCR, one entry per CDR3 protein. Here the sample spans approximately 90,000 distinct CDR3 sequences, around 12% being singletons. The starting material was whole blood, obtained in connection with sensitization to the hapten diphenylcyclopropenone (DPC). The receptors shown here come from a woman aged 40 to 50 with alopecia areata. Some clones in this sample may be carry-over from other donors' samples. The CDR3 runs from the conserved cysteine through the conserved F or W. D genes are given only for firm matches. Some rows have no size entry. The others give once, few or many, or a class for an expanded clone.

TRBV6-6	-	TRBJ2-1	few	CASSYSPGEYNEQFF	TGTGCCAGCAGTTACTCCCCGGGAGAGTACAATGAGCAGTTCTTC
TRBV5-1	TRBD1	TRBJ1-1	few	CASSNGQGQNTEAFF	TGCGCCAGCAGTAACGGACAGGGCCAGAACACTGAAGCTTTCTTT
TRBV28	-	TRBJ2-7	few	CASSWFDEQYF	TGTGCCAGCTCGTGGTTCGACGAGCAGTACTTC
TRBV20-1	-	TRBJ1-1	-	CSAAPGNTEAFF	TGCAGTGCTGCCCCAGGGAACACTGAAGCTTTCTTT
TRBV7-9	-	TRBJ2-1	-	CASSSRAGYNEQFF	TGTGCCAGCAGCTCCCGAGCGGGCTACAATGAGCAGTTCTTC
TRBV29-1	-	TRBJ2-2	-	CSVSTRLNTGELFF	TGCAGCGTCTCGACACGATTGAACACCGGGGAGCTGTTTTTT
TRBV18	-	TRBJ2-1	few	CASSPRRLSSYNEQFF	TGTGCCAGCTCACCACGACGGCTTAGCTCCTACAATGAGCAGTTCTTC
TRBV6-6	-	TRBJ1-1	many	CASSPNTEAFF	TGTGCCAGCAGCCCGAACACTGAAGCTTTCTTT
TRBV7-8	TRBD1	TRBJ1-5	-	CASSLTGKQPQHF	TGTGCCAGCAGCTTGACAGGGAAGCAGCCCCAGCATTTT
TRBV18	-	TRBJ1-5	few	CASSPTGNGNQPQHF	TGTGCCAGCTCACCCACAGGGAACGGCAATCAGCCCCAGCATTTT
TRBV20-1	-	TRBJ2-3	-	CSVLGAPSTDTQYF	TGCAGTGTCCTGGGAGCGCCTAGCACAGATACGCAGTATTTT
TRBV7-2	-	TRBJ2-3	many	CASSLVGTTDTQYF	TGTGCCAGCAGCTTAGTGGGGACCACAGATACGCAGTATTTT
TRBV27	-	TRBJ2-7	few	CASSLGPPDYEQYF	TGTGCCAGCAGTTTAGGACCACCCGACTACGAGCAGTACTTC
TRBV29-1	TRBD1	TRBJ2-2	many	CSVVLGTDRGRKAGELFF	TGCAGCGTTGTCCTCGGGACGGACAGGGGGCGCAAAGCCGGGGAGCTGTTTTTT